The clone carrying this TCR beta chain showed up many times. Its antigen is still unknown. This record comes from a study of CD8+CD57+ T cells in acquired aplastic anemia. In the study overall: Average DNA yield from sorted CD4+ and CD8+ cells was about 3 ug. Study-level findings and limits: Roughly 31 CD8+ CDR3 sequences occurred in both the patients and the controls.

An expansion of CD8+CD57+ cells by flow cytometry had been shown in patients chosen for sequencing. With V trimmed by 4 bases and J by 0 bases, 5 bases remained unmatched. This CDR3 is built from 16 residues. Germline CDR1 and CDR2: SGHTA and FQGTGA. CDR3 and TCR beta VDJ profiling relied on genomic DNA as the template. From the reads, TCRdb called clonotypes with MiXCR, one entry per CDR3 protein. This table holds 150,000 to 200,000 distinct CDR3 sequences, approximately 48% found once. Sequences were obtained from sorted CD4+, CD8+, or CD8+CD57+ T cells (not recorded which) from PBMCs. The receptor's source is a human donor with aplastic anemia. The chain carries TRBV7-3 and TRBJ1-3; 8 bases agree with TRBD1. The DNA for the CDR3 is TGTGCCAGCAGCTCAGGGGGCTCGGGCTCTGGAAACACCATATATTTT. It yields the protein CASSSGGSGSGNTIYF.